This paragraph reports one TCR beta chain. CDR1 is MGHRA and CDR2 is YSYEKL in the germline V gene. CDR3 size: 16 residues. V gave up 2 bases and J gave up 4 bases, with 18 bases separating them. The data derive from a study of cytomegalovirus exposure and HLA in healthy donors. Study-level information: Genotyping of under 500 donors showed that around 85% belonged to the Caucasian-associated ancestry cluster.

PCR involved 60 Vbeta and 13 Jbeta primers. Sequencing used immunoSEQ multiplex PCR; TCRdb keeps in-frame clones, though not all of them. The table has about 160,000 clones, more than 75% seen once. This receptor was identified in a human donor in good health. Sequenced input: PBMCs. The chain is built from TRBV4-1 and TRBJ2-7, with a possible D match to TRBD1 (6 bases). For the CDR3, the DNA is TGCGCCAGCAGCCAAACCACAGGGCCCGGGTCTTACGAGCAGTACTTC. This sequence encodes CASSQTTGPGSYEQYF.